Described below is a single T cell receptor (beta chain) sequence and its context. The antigen this receptor binds is unknown. A read error may be the cause here, since a much bigger clone is one base away. The method behind the library was PCR. The instrument given in TCRdb is Illumina HiSeq 2500. To normalize quantification of the TCRbeta repertoire, the TCR libraries were built with molecular barcoding that relied on unique molecular identifiers. In-frame beta chains were kept once TCRdb had trimmed the public reads at Q25 with fastp and called clones with MiXCR. Each CDR3 protein gets just one entry, which takes the most common genes and DNA from the rows behind it. The sample data list approximately 300,000 distinct CDR3 sequences, and roughly a tenth of these were observed just once. Just under 7.5% of the sample lies in the top ten. This specimen belongs to a study of T-cell reconstitution after alpha-beta-depleted transplantation in children (dated by TCRdb to 2016 to 2017). About the full investigation: T-cell immune reconstitution after TCRalphabeta/CD19-depleted allogeneic hematopoietic cell transplantation in children was quantitatively tracked in the study by means of TCR repertoire profiling. What the study reported, not specific to this receptor: In some patients, high TCRbeta diversity at day 60 was attributed to recipient T cells and intrathymic progenitors that had survived conditioning. Apparently early alphabetaT-cell count recovery about two months after transplant reportedly relied on only several hundred rapidly expanded clones derived from non-depleted graft cells. The frequencies of hyperexpanded clones fell over the following months, and after one year, T-cell counts and TCRbeta diversity were mostly attributed to newly produced T cells.

V has 5 bases trimmed and J has 5 bases trimmed; junction bases matching no gene number 6. Taken from cysteine to phenylalanine, the CDR3 has 14 residues. Only the CDR3 region is kept as DNA, spanning 42 bases read in frame from base 1. The treatment or condition label corresponds to: allogeneic hematopoietic cell transplantation with graft depleted of TCRalphabeta T cells and CD19 B cells. The children who served as transplant recipients had been given grafts of TCRalphabeta/CD19-depleted allogeneic hematopoietic cells. The source is a boy in the first two years of life with acute myeloid leukemia, due to receive a stem cell transplant. The V and J genes are TRBV12-3 or TRBV12-4 and TRBJ1-5; 7 bases in the junction line up with TRBD1. The sample here was PBMCs, taken before TCRalphabeta/CD19-depleted stem cell transplant. The CDR3 has the sequence CASSPTGADQPQHF. The nucleotides read TGTGCCAGCAGTCCCACAGGGGCCGATCAGCCCCAGCATTTT.